Listed below are T cell receptor beta chains from one sample, sequenced in a study of Ad26.COV2.S vaccination and SARS-CoV-2 variants. The protocol was immunoSEQ multiplex PCR, while the TCRdb copy is restricted to in-frame clones and leaves out a portion. The top ten hold around 11% of the sample, which has about 220,000 clones, 85% to 90% seen once. This material consisted of peripheral blood, taken in a trial of Ad26.COV2.S vaccine versus placebo. The receptors were sampled from a person between 18 and 60 years old who received the Ad26.COV2.S COVID-19 vaccine or a placebo. Both conserved end residues are part of each CDR3. D genes are given only for firm matches. Clone size is given for some rows only: seen once, a few or many times, or a class if the clone is expanded.

TRBV20-1	TRBJ2-3	once	.	TGCAGTGCTAGTGGCCAGAGCACAGATACGCAGTATTTT	CSASGQSTDTQYF
TRBV24-1	TRBJ1-5	.	TRBD1	TGTGCCACCAGTGATTTGGACAGGGGGGGGAAATGGGGCAATCAGCCCCAGCATTTT	CATSDLDRGGKWGNQPQHF
TRBV9	TRBJ2-3	once	.	TGTGCCAGCAGCGTGTCGACAGGTCTGGGGGGCACAGATACGCAGTATTTT	CASSVSTGLGGTDTQYF
TRBV28	TRBJ1-2	.	.	TGTGCCAGCAGTTTATCCGGGCCCGGCTACACCTTC	CASSLSGPGYTF
TRBV7-6	TRBJ2-1	.	TRBD2	TGTGCCAGCAGCTCCACTAGCGGGGGCTCCTACAATGAGCAGTTCTTC	CASSSTSGGSYNEQFF
TRBV19	TRBJ2-4	.	.	TGTGCCAGTAGTATAGATTTGGGGATAGCCAAAAACATTCAGTACTTC	CASSIDLGIAKNIQYF
TRBV9	TRBJ2-2	.	.	TGTGCCAGCAGCGTGGGACCGACAAACACCGGGGAGCTGTTTTTT	CASSVGPTNTGELFF
TRBV19	TRBJ2-1	.	.	TGTGCCAGTACTCCCAGGTCAGGGGCGCGAATAGGGAGCTATGAGCAGTTCTTC	CASTPRSGARIGSYEQFF
TRBV29-1	TRBJ1-2	.	.	TGCAGCGTTGAGGGACTTCCTAACTATGGCTACACCTTC	CSVEGLPNYGYTF
TRBV15	TRBJ1-1	.	.	TGTGCCACCAGCAGACCTGAAGGGGGAACTGAAGCTTTCTTT	CATSRPEGGTEAFF
TRBV18	TRBJ2-7	.	TRBD2	TGTGCCAGCTCACCAAGCGGGGAAACCTACGAGCAGTACTTC	CASSPSGETYEQYF
TRBV12-3/TRBV12-4	TRBJ1-4	.	.	TGTGCCAGCAGACTCGGCGGACTGAGTCGGCTGTTTTTT	CASRLGGLSRLFF
TRBV19	TRBJ2-1	once	.	TGTGCCAGTAGTCGGCAGGCGCAATACAATGAGCAGTTCTTC	CASSRQAQYNEQFF
TRBV3-1/TRBV3-2	TRBJ1-6	few	TRBD1	TGTGCCAGCAGCCAAGGGACAGGGGGCTCACCCCTCCACTTT	CASSQGTGGSPLHF
TRBV6-2/TRBV6-3	TRBJ2-5	.	.	TGTGCCAGCAGTTATTGGAGGCTTAGGGAGACCCAGTACTTC	CASSYWRLRETQYF
TRBV5-4	TRBJ2-3	.	TRBD2	TGTGCCAGCAGCTCCGGACTAGCGGGAGATACGCAGTATTTT	CASSSGLAGDTQYF
TRBV2	TRBJ1-2	once	.	TGTGCCAGCAGTGAATCAGCTTCGAACTATGGCTACACCTTC	CASSESASNYGYTF
TRBV5-4	TRBJ1-1	.	TRBD1	TGTGCCAGCAGCTCACACAGGGGTGGCGGCACTGAAGCTTTCTTT	CASSSHRGGGTEAFF
TRBV19	TRBJ2-5	once	TRBD2	TGTGCCAGTAGTGAGACTAGCTTGAGGGAGACCCAGTACTTC	CASSETSLRETQYF
TRBV18	TRBJ2-3	.	TRBD1	TGTGCCAGCTCACCATTTGCAGGACAGGGGGCCACAGATACGCAGTATTTT	CASSPFAGQGATDTQYF
TRBV4-3	TRBJ2-7	.	.	TGCGCCAGCAGCCAAGGCGCGGCGAGGGGGGACTCCTACGAGCAGTACTTC	CASSQGAARGDSYEQYF
TRBV28	TRBJ1-2	once	TRBD1	TGTGCCATCTACGGGACAGGGCTCGACTATGGCTACACCTTC	CAIYGTGLDYGYTF
TRBV19	TRBJ1-6	.	TRBD1	TGTGCCAGTAGTGAAGACAGGGTCTATAATTCACCCCTCCACTTT	CASSEDRVYNSPLHF
TRBV2	TRBJ1-5	.	.	TGTGCCAGCACCGTTCAAAATAGCAATCAGCCCCAGCATTTT	CASTVQNSNQPQHF
TRBV3-1/TRBV3-2	TRBJ2-7	.	.	TGTGCCAGCAGTCTCAGGGTAAAAGACTACGAGCAGTACTTC	CASSLRVKDYEQYF
TRBV28	TRBJ2-7	.	TRBD2	TGTGCCAGCAGGGAAGCGGGAGGTTCCTACGAGCAGTACTTC	CASREAGGSYEQYF
TRBV7-7	TRBJ2-5	.	TRBD2	TGTGCTAGCAGCTTAGTACCTAGCGGGGGGCTAGAGACCCAGTACTTC	CASSLVPSGGLETQYF
TRBV18	TRBJ2-5	.	.	TGTGCCAGCTCACCTCGGGGCCAAGAGACCCAGTACTTC	CASSPRGQETQYF
TRBV6-2/TRBV6-3	TRBJ2-1	once	.	TGTGCCAGCAGTTACGTCACCGAGGGGAATGAGCAGTTCTTC	CASSYVTEGNEQFF
TRBV19	TRBJ1-3	.	.	TGTGCCAGTATGGCAGCTGACTCTGGAAACACCATATATTTT	CASMAADSGNTIYF
TRBV9	TRBJ1-4	.	.	TGTGCCAGCAGCGACGGGGCGGCGGCTAATGAAAAACTGTTTTTT	CASSDGAAANEKLFF
TRBV7-6	TRBJ1-6	.	TRBD1	TGTGCCAGCAGCTTAGATGGGACAGGGTCTTCACCCCTCCACTTT	CASSLDGTGSSPLHF
TRBV5-5	TRBJ2-7	.	TRBD2	TGTGCCAGCAGCTCGGGGGGCGAGCAGTACTTC	CASSSGGEQYF
TRBV6-2/TRBV6-3	TRBJ1-2	.	TRBD1	TGTGCCAGCAGTTACCCCGGGACAGGGAACTATGGCTACACCTTC	CASSYPGTGNYGYTF
TRBV4-3	TRBJ1-1	.	.	TGCGCCAGCAGCCAAGATGTGCAGGCCCCGAACACTGAAGCTTTCTTT	CASSQDVQAPNTEAFF
TRBV5-6	TRBJ1-1	.	.	TGTGCCAGCAGCTGGCAGGAAGACACTGAAGCTTTCTTT	CASSWQEDTEAFF